The T cell receptor (beta chain) described here comes from a study of radiation and T cells in renal cell carcinoma. Study details: Nephrectomy followed 15 Gy stereotactic body radiation by 4 weeks.

Measured with immunoSEQ multiplex PCR; TCRdb has only the in-frame clones, and not every one. The profile shows some 72,000 clones, more than 75% of them singletons. As to time point: blood 2 weeks post-SBRT. Regarding treatment: 15 Gy SBRT to primary tumor, nephrectomy 4 weeks later. Radiation-treated patients gave blood at baseline, week 2 and week 4. The input for sequencing was blood, taken from a patient whose treatment included radiotherapy and nephrectomy. This receptor was identified in a man in his sixties with renal cell carcinoma.

This CDR3 is CASSPTTGGGELFF. CDR3 nucleotide sequence: TGTGCCAGCAGCCCGACGACAGGTGGGGGGGAGCTGTTTTTT. The chain couples TRBV7-9 to TRBJ2-2, with D perhaps TRBD1 (6 bases). Germline-derived CDR1 and CDR2 are SEHNR and FQNEAQ (reference sequence). CDR3 length: 14 residues. The ends were cut back, 5 bases at V and 8 bases at J, with 15 bases in the middle.